The clone carrying this TCR beta chain has a handful of counts. Its antigen is unknown. This record belongs to a study of T cell repertoires in cytomegalovirus infection. In the study overall: Both recently identified HLA-C-restricted and well-studied HLA-B-restricted CMV epitopes were used in the study. CMV infection plus the matching HLA type was flagged by public TCR beta signatures.

Overall study findings and caveats: Dominating the ex vivo response were TCR beta clonotypes that were CMV-specific and HLA-C-restricted.

The length of the CDR3 is 15 residues. Germline CDR1 is SGHVS and CDR2 is FNYEAQ. The V and J ends lost 5 bases and 0 bases respectively, with 8 bases between them. TCRdb reprocessed the reads with MiXCR, giving one entry per CDR3 protein. The repertoire includes some 120,000 distinct CDR3 sequences, approximately 30% of them detected once, and around three fifths sits in the top ten. This clonotype originated in a human donor in good health (CMV status not recorded). Some clones in this sample may be carry-over from other donors' samples. The input for sequencing was CD8+ T cells from cultured PBMCs, taken from culture after CMV antigen stimulation. This chain uses TRBV7-6 with TRBJ2-6; D is uncertain. Here the CDR3 DNA reads TGTGCCAGCAGCCGGACGTCCTCTGGGGCCAACGTCCTGACTTTC. Translation: CASSRTSSGANVLTF.